These 32 T cell receptor beta chains share one sample of origin, sequenced in a study of response to subunit inactivated influenza vaccine. MiXCR was run by TCRdb on the RT-PCR reads, yielding one entry per CDR3 protein. This sample carries some 850,000 distinct CDR3 sequences, approximately 17% of them seen once, and the ten largest clones take around 9.9%. The sequenced sample was PBMCs from blood, obtained around 5 days after vaccination. These receptors were obtained from a man aged 45-65 years who received an inactivated influenza vaccine.

The CDR3 region is CSAPRQGAGYGYTF. CDR3 DNA: TGCAGTGCTCCCCGACAGGGGGCTGGCTATGGCTACACCTTC. The rearrangement uses TRBV20-1 and TRBJ1-2; 10 bases line up with TRBD1. This CDR3 has 14 residues. The germline V gene has CDR1 DFQATT and CDR2 SNEGSKA (reference sequence). V lost 5 bases to trimming and J lost 4 bases; unmatched junction nucleotides: 7.

This clonotype showed up just a few times. The chain employs TRBV5-5 and TRBJ2-2; 8 nucleotides align to TRBD1. There are 14 residues in the CDR3. Per germline, CDR1 SGHKS and CDR2 YYEKEE (reference sequence). V lost 7 bases, J lost 5 bases, and 7 bases stayed unmatched. Here the CDR3 reads CASVGTGGTGELFF. The DNA of the CDR3 is TGTGCCAGCGTTGGGACAGGAGGGACCGGGGAGCTGTTTTTT.

The chain carries TRBV24-1 and TRBJ2-1; 15 positions agree with TRBD2. The V segment lost 4 bases and the J segment 7 bases; nucleotides outside the gene matches: 4. The CDR3 loop spans 16 amino acids. Germline V CDR1 and CDR2: KGHDR, SFDVKD. DNA for the CDR3: TGTGCCACCAGTGACCTAGGGACTAGCGGGAGGAATGAGCAGTTCTTC. Encoded protein: CATSDLGTSGRNEQFF.

The chain couples TRBV4-1 to TRBJ2-1; possible D gene TRBD1, 6 bases. Germline V gives CDR1 MGHRA, CDR2 YSYEKL. The CDR3 consists of 15 residues. Trimming left V 4 bases short and J 0 bases short, with 10 bases between. The DNA for the CDR3 is TGCGCCAGCAGCCGGGACATCTCCTCCTACAATGAGCAGTTCTTC. This sequence encodes CASSRDISSYNEQFF.

This chain connects TRBV21-1 to TRBJ2-3. TRBV21-1 is a pseudogene. The CDR3 loop spans 16 amino acids. CDR3 protein: CASSKKYGQDTDTQYF. The DNA of the CDR3 is TGTGCCAGCAGCAAAAAATATGGTCAAGACACAGATACGCAGTATTTT.

This clonotype was detected only a few times. The CDR3 coding sequence is TGTGCCATCAGAGGACAGGTCGACACCGGGGAGCTGTTTTTT. Its protein is CAIRGQVDTGELFF. The chain combines TRBV10-3 with TRBJ2-2, with 7 bases aligning to TRBD1. The trim removed 6 bases at V and 3 bases at J, leaving 4 bases unmatched. Germline V gene data show CDR1 as ENHRY and CDR2 as SYGVKD. This CDR3 region has 14 residues.

The V call is TRBV15, the J call TRBJ2-7; D is unresolved. Germline CDR1 and CDR2: LNHNV and YYDKDF (reference sequence). Trimming left V 0 bases short and J 2 bases short, with 5 bases between. The CDR3 consists of 13 residues. CDR3 bases: TGTGCCACCAGCAGAGAAGGACCCTACGAGCAGTACTTC. Translated, it gives CATSREGPYEQYF.

This clonotype was detected a few times. V and J are TRBV11-2 and TRBJ2-1; no reliable D call. CDR1 is SGHAT, CDR2 FQNNGV, per germline. CDR3 length equals 13 residues. V lost 3 bases, J lost 7 bases, and 10 bases lay in between. In nucleotides, the CDR3 is TGTGCCAGCAGCTTCTACTATGGGAATGAGCAGTTCTTC. It codes for CASSFYYGNEQFF.

This sequence joins TRBV11-2 and TRBJ2-5; 8 bases map to TRBD1. The V gene end was trimmed by 5 bases and the J gene end by 4 bases; junction bases not matched to a gene: 6. The length of the CDR3 is 14 residues. From germline, CDR1 is SGHAT and CDR2 FQNNGV. The CDR3 DNA sequence: TGTGCCAGCAGCCCAAGGACAGGGATAGAGACCCAGTACTTC. Its protein product is CASSPRTGIETQYF.

This clonotype was counted only a few times. The chain recombines TRBV28 with TRBJ2-1; tentatively, D is TRBD2 (5 bases). The CDR3 is made up of 14 amino acids. The V end was cut by 6 bases, the J end by 7 bases, with 16 bases between. Germline CDR1 is MDHEN and CDR2 is SYDVKM. This chain's CDR3 is CASSGRGVWNEQFF. DNA of the CDR3: TGTGCCAGCAGCGGTCGGGGAGTGTGGAATGAGCAGTTCTTC.

This clonotype was recorded a few times. The rearrangement links TRBV27 to TRBJ2-3; D possibly corresponds to TRBD2 (5 bases). The CDR3 has 16 amino acids. Per germline, CDR1 MNHEY and CDR2 SMNVEV (reference sequence). Between the trimmed V and J ends, which lost 6 bases and 1 base, there was a span of 17 bases. The CDR3 DNA reads TGTGCCAGCAGCCTTCTAGGGAGAGCGGGCACAGATACGCAGTATTTT. Translating gives CASSLLGRAGTDTQYF.

This clonotype was picked up a small number of times. The V and J genes are TRBV5-6 and TRBJ1-2; 11 bases agree with TRBD1. The J segment lost 5 bases and the V segment lost 5 bases, leaving 11 bases of the junction unmatched. CDR1 and CDR2 (germline): SGHDT, YYEEEE. This CDR3 is built from 16 residues. In DNA form, the CDR3 reads TGTGCCAGCAGTACGCCCAGGACAGGGGGCTGGTATGGCTACACCTTC. Translated: CASSTPRTGGWYGYTF.

The V and J genes are TRBV27 and TRBJ2-1, with D possibly TRBD2 on 5 matching bases. The CDR3 has 15 residues. With 6 bases removed from V and 5 bases from J, the gap between germline ends came to 17 bases. From germline, CDR1 is MNHEY and CDR2 SMNVEV (reference sequence). CDR3 protein: CASSSRESLHNEQFF. The CDR3 DNA reads as TGTGCCAGCAGCTCTAGGGAGTCCCTACACAATGAGCAGTTCTTC.

The chain has TRBV7-8 and TRBJ2-5; maybe TRBD1 (6 bases). The CDR3 extends over 15 amino acids. The germline V and J ends were trimmed by 0 bases and 5 bases, with 13 bases remaining between them. Germline CDR1 and CDR2: SGHVS and FQNEAQ. CDR3 amino acids: CASSLAGPGAETQYF. The CDR3 DNA reads TGTGCCAGCAGCTTAGCCGGTCCAGGGGCGGAGACCCAGTACTTC.

The chain couples TRBV28 to TRBJ2-7, with TRBD1 matching over 7 bases. CDR3 size: 14 residues. Trimming cost V 3 bases and J 2 bases; bases outside gene matches: 4. Germline V gene lookup returns CDR1 MDHEN and CDR2 SYDVKM. The CDR3 nucleotides read TGTGCCAGCAGTTTTAGGGGACAGACCTACGAGCAGTACTTC. It encodes CASSFRGQTYEQYF.

The rearrangement uses TRBV5-6 and TRBJ2-3; unclear D gene. The CDR3 extends over 14 amino acids. Germline V gives CDR1 SGHDT, CDR2 YYEEEE. V was clipped by 4 bases and J by 5 bases, with 14 bases between them. The CDR3 is CASSLRQIRDTQYF. CDR3 sequence (DNA): TGTGCCAGCAGCCTGAGACAAATCCGAGATACGCAGTATTTT. Variable domain in full (rest from reference TRBV5-6 and TRBJ2-3): DAGVTQSPTHLIKTRGQQVTLRCSPKSGHDTVSWYQQALGQGPQFIFQYYEEEERQRGNFPDRFSGHQFPNYSSELNVNALLLGDSALYLCASSLRQIRDTQYFGPGTRLTVL.

V usage is TRBV6-1 and J usage is TRBJ2-7; 14 positions match TRBD2. J was trimmed by 6 bases and V by 6 bases; bases with no gene match: 4. Germline V gives CDR1 MNHNS, CDR2 SASEGT. The CDR3 has 14 amino acids. CDR3 region: CASSRTSGGSEQYF. The CDR3 DNA reads TGTGCCAGCAGCCGGACTAGCGGGGGGAGCGAGCAGTACTTC.

Ten or more counts support this clonotype. The chain links TRBV4-1 to TRBJ2-1, with TRBD2 matching 11 bases. After removal of 2 bases from V and 7 bases from J, the junction contained 13 bases not matched to a gene. Germline V gene lookup returns CDR1 MGHRA and CDR2 YSYEKL. The CDR3 contains 18 residues. The CDR3 protein is CASSQPTYLAGGVNEQFF. The CDR3 nucleotides are TGCGCCAGCAGCCAACCAACCTACCTAGCGGGGGGCGTGAATGAGCAGTTCTTC.

As for this clonotype: A much larger clonotype is one base distant, so this may be a read error. The rearrangement links TRBV6-5 to TRBJ2-1; the D is unclear. The length of the CDR3 is 14 residues. Looked up from germline, CDR1 is MNHEY and CDR2 is SVGAGI. The DNA of the CDR3 is TGTGCCAGCAGTTACCTCAGTTTGGCCAATGAGCAGCTCTTC. Translation: CASSYLSLANEQLF.

This clonotype has more than one count but fewer than ten. The V gene is TRBV28, the J gene TRBJ2-1; TRBD2 matches 11 bases. The CDR3 has 16 amino acids. The V gene end was trimmed by 6 bases and the J gene end by 1 base; junction bases not matched to a gene: 5. Germline V gene sequence: CDR1 MDHEN, CDR2 SYDVKM. CDR3 bases: TGTGCCAGCAGGCCTCTAGCGGGAGGATCCTACAATGAGCAGTTCTTC. It is translated as CASRPLAGGSYNEQFF. Variable domain in full (rest from reference TRBV28 and TRBJ2-1): DVKVTQSSRYLVKRTGEKVFLECVQDMDHENMFWYRQDPGLGLRLIYFSYDVKMKEKGDIPEGYSVSREKKERFSLILESASTNQTSMYLCASRPLAGGSYNEQFFGPGTRLTVL.

In this sample, this clonotype turned up a few times. This chain connects TRBV20-1 to TRBJ1-5; possibly TRBD1 for D (6 bases). Germline lookup yields CDR1 DFQATT and CDR2 SNEGSKA (reference sequence). CDR3 length: 15 residues. The germline V and J ends were trimmed by 1 base and 2 bases, with 12 bases remaining between them. The CDR3 nucleotides read TGCAGTGCTAGAGGGGGGGCTTATGGCAATCAGCCCCAGCATTTT. Its translation: CSARGGAYGNQPQHF.

This clonotype was detected ten times or more. The chain combines TRBV10-1 with TRBJ1-5; D may be TRBD1 (6 bases). Trimming removed 2 bases from V and 4 bases from J, with 9 bases in between. CDR3 size: 14 residues. CDR1 WNHNN and CDR2 SYGVQD come from the germline V gene (reference sequence). CDR3 residues: CASSEGTSNQPQHF. CDR3 bases: TGCGCCAGCAGTGAGGGGACATCTAATCAGCCCCAGCATTTT.

The genes are TRBV9 and TRBJ2-4; 8 nucleotides match TRBD2. The CDR3 totals 13 residues. Germline V gene data show CDR1 as SGDLS and CDR2 as YYNGEE. Trimming removed 6 bases from V and 7 bases from J; junction bases left unmatched: 6. The CDR3 DNA reads as TGTGCCAGCAATCGGGGGGGGGAGAACATTCAGTACTTC. It translates to CASNRGGENIQYF.

The rearrangement links TRBV20-1 to TRBJ1-6; 7 bases fit TRBD1. This CDR3 spans 14 amino acids. CDR1 is DFQATT, CDR2 SNEGSKA, per germline (reference sequence). The V and J ends lost 5 bases and 6 bases, in that order; junction bases with no gene match: 7. The CDR3 loop is CSASRTGLNSPLHF. DNA for the CDR3: TGCAGTGCTTCCCGGACAGGCCTTAATTCACCCCTCCACTTT.

This chain uses TRBV5-6 with TRBJ2-5, with D perhaps matching TRBD1 (7 bases). CDR1 and CDR2 (germline): SGHDT, YYEEEE. V lost 4 bases and J 2 bases, leaving 21 bases between the germline ends. This CDR3 spans 17 amino acids. In DNA, the CDR3 is TGTGCCAGCAGCAGGGAAGGGAGGACAGGCCGTCAAGAGACCCAGTACTTC. Encoded protein: CASSREGRTGRQETQYF.

The table lists this clonotype with many counts. The V call is TRBV5-1, the J call TRBJ2-4, with D unresolved. The CDR3 extends over 14 amino acids. V lost 2 bases, J lost 7 bases, and 13 bases lay in between. Germline CDR1 is SGHRS and CDR2 is YFSETQ. CDR3: CASSFRPLGNIQYF. As DNA, the CDR3 is TGCGCCAGCAGCTTCCGACCACTCGGGAACATTCAGTACTTC. The full variable domain, completed using reference TRBV5-1 and TRBJ2-4, is KAGVTQTPRYLIKTRGQQVTLSCSPISGHRSVSWYQQTPGQGLQFLFEYFSETQRNKGNFPGRFSGRQFSNSRSEMNVSTLELGDSALYLCASSFRPLGNIQYFGAGTRLSVL.

The chain couples TRBV12-3 or TRBV12-4 to TRBJ2-1; D is possibly TRBD2 (6 bases). V lost 6 bases to trimming and J lost 4 bases, with 19 bases between them. The CDR3 runs to 16 residues. The CDR3 DNA sequence: TGTGCCAGCAGCCTCGCGGGGCAGACAATTTACAATGAGCAGTTCTTC. This translates into CASSLAGQTIYNEQFF.

This clonotype was seen only a few times. V is TRBV3-1 and J is TRBJ1-3; the D gene is possibly TRBD1 (5 bases). The ends were cut back, 4 bases at V and 4 bases at J, with 11 bases in the middle. Germline V gives CDR1 LGHDT, CDR2 YNNKEL (reference sequence). The CDR3 covers 14 residues. The CDR3 here is CASSPTTDGNTIYF. CDR3 nucleotide sequence: TGTGCCAGCAGCCCAACGACAGACGGAAACACCATATATTTT.

The rearrangement uses TRBV20-1 and TRBJ2-5, with 11 bases lining up with TRBD1. V was pared by 3 bases and J by 3 bases, with 15 bases of the junction left unmatched. This CDR3 is built from 18 residues. The germline CDR1 and CDR2 sequences are DFQATT and SNEGSKA (reference sequence). The CDR3 bases are TGCAGTGCTAGGAATCCCCCGGGCAGGACAGGGGGCGAAGAGACCCAGTACTTC. Protein: CSARNPPGRTGGEETQYF.

This clonotype was detected a few times. This chain connects TRBV7-8 to TRBJ2-7, with D possibly being TRBD1 or TRBD2 (5 bases each). Germline values: CDR1 SGHVS, CDR2 FQNEAQ. The length of the CDR3 is 14 residues. With 6 bases removed from V and 0 bases from J, the gap between germline ends came to 12 bases. CDR3 region: CASRPRDPSYEQYF. CDR3 sequence (DNA): TGTGCCAGCAGACCACGGGACCCCTCCTACGAGCAGTACTTC.

This clonotype has only a few counts. The CDR3 protein is CASSQGTNHSPLHF. The CDR3 DNA reads TGTGCCAGCAGCCAAGGGACGAATCATTCACCCCTCCACTTT. The chain uses TRBV4-2 and TRBJ1-6; no definite D call. Trimming cost V 1 base and J 8 bases, with 9 bases left between them. Germline loops: CDR1 LGHNA, CDR2 YNFKEQ. This CDR3 contains 14 residues.

This chain uses TRBV6-2 or TRBV6-3 with TRBJ2-3, with D possibly TRBD1 on 5 matching bases. The CDR3 covers 15 residues. V lost 2 bases and J 2 bases, leaving 11 bases between the germline ends. Germline loops: CDR1 MNHEY, CDR2 SVGEGT. The CDR3 DNA is TGTGCCAGCAGTTACCCCGACAGCCACACAGATACGCAGTATTTT. Translating gives CASSYPDSHTDTQYF.